Each of the 32 T cell receptor beta chains below was sequenced from the same sample in a study of brain metastases from non-small cell lung cancer. The table came from immunoSEQ multiplex PCR; TCRdb's copy has only in-frame clones and leaves some out. The repertoire holds about 2,100 clones, 88% seen once, with 3.5% to 5% in the top ten. Sequenced input: primary lung tumor tissue. The origin of the receptors is a donor over 35 with non-small cell lung cancer.

The rearrangement joins TRBV25-1 to TRBJ2-7; 8 positions match TRBD1. Unmatched junction bases numbered 3, after V lost 9 bases and J lost 5 bases. The germline V gene has CDR1 MGHDK and CDR2 SYGVNS. The CDR3 spans 11 residues. CDR3 in DNA: TGTGCCAGTCAGGACAGGGACGAGCAGTACTTC. This sequence encodes CASQDRDEQYF.

The chain couples TRBV7-5 to TRBJ1-5. TRBV7-5 constitutes a pseudogene. This CDR3 contains 13 residues. The CDR3, as DNA: TGTGCCAGAAGCCGTCCTCAAGGGCAGCCCCAGCATTTT. It specifies CARSRPQGQPQHF.

In regard to this clone: This may arise from a read error, as a much more abundant clone is one base away. The gene calls are TRBV5-4 and TRBJ2-3; D might be TRBD1 (5 bases). CDR1 is SGHNT and CDR2 is YYREEE in the germline V gene (reference sequence). The CDR3 consists of 15 residues. V was clipped by 0 bases and J by 3 bases, with 11 bases between them. The CDR3 nucleotides are TGTGCCAGCAGCTTGGGTCAGGGTGAAACAGATACGCAGTATTTT. This sequence encodes CASSLGQGETDTQYF.

This clone is a singleton in its sample. The chain has TRBV27 and TRBJ1-3; D is unclear. Germline loops: CDR1 MNHEY, CDR2 SMNVEV (reference sequence). CDR3 size: 15 residues. Deletions cut 0 bases from V and 3 bases from J, with 9 bases between. The CDR3 is CASSLSGPDGNTIYF. The CDR3 DNA sequence: TGTGCCAGCAGTTTATCCGGGCCGGATGGAAACACCATATATTTT.

This clone was found once. The chain has TRBV6-5 and TRBJ2-7, with 8 bases fitting TRBD1. Unmatched junction bases numbered 10, after V lost 7 bases and J lost 5 bases. Germline V gene data show CDR1 as MNHEY and CDR2 as SVGAGI. This CDR3 region has 14 residues. In DNA, the CDR3 is TGTGCCAGCAATGTTAGGACAGGGCGTCACGAGCAGTACTTC. This encodes CASNVRTGRHEQYF.

The genes are TRBV29-1 and TRBJ2-7, with D possibly TRBD1 on 5 matching bases. The germline V gene has CDR1 SQVTM and CDR2 ANQGSEA. The CDR3 extends over 13 amino acids. V was pared by 1 base and J by 3 bases, with 10 bases between. The CDR3 region is CSVEADSIYEQYF. The DNA for the CDR3 is TGCAGCGTTGAAGCCGACAGTATCTACGAGCAGTACTTC.

The chain recombines TRBV6-5 with TRBJ1-2; D is unclear. Germline V lookup: CDR1 MNHEY, CDR2 SVGAGI. This CDR3 has 13 amino acids. Trimming removed 3 bases at V and 5 bases at J, with 10 bases between. In DNA, the CDR3 is TGTGCCAGCAGTTATTCTTGGATTTATGGCTACACCTTC. Translation gives CASSYSWIYGYTF.

V usage is TRBV7-9 and J usage is TRBJ2-3; possible D gene TRBD2, 5 bases. Trimming stripped 5 bases from V and 2 bases from J, with 17 bases between. Germline CDR1 reads SEHNR; CDR2 reads FQNEAQ (reference sequence). The CDR3 covers 16 residues. Here the CDR3 reads CASSPPRVGDTDTQYF. As DNA, the CDR3 is TGTGCCAGCAGCCCCCCGAGGGTAGGTGACACAGATACGCAGTATTTT.

The chain is built from TRBV28 and TRBJ2-2; D gene unclear. With 2 bases removed from V and 0 bases from J, the gap between germline ends came to 7 bases. The CDR3 covers 15 residues. Germline loops: CDR1 MDHEN, CDR2 SYDVKM. The CDR3 DNA reads as TGTGCCAGCAGTTTAGCCGGAGCGAACACCGGGGAGCTGTTTTTT. Its protein is CASSLAGANTGELFF.

In regard to this clone: A junction end diverges from the germline sequence, so it may reflect a read error. Other DNA sequences in the sample encode the same CDR3. This sequence joins TRBV6-2 or TRBV6-3 and TRBJ2-7; 8 bases line up with TRBD2. The CDR3 has 14 residues. CDR1 is MNHEY and CDR2 is SVGEGT in the germline V gene. CDR3: CASSYGAGDYEQYF. The CDR3 region has the DNA TGTGCCAGCAGTTACGGAGCGGGAGACTACGAGCAGTACTTT.

The CDR3 spells CASSLKSAGSGATEQFF. In DNA, the CDR3 is TGCGCCAGCAGCTTGAAGTCTGCAGGGTCGGGGGCCACTGAGCAGTTCTTC. The chain recombines TRBV5-1 with TRBJ2-1, with D perhaps assigned TRBD1 or TRBD2 (6 bases each). CDR1 is SGHRS, CDR2 YFSETQ, per germline. The CDR3 is 17 amino acids. V was clipped by 1 base and J by 9 bases, with 23 bases between them.

V gene TRBV12-3 or TRBV12-4 combines with J gene TRBJ2-1; the D is unclear. Trimming removed 2 bases from V and 7 bases from J, with 3 bases in between. The CDR3 consists of 11 residues. CDR3: CASSLRNEQFF. The CDR3 coding sequence is TGTGCCAGCAGTTTACGGAATGAGCAGTTCTTC.

The gene calls are TRBV7-6 and TRBJ2-6; D is undetermined. Between the trimmed V and J ends, which lost 5 bases and 4 bases, there was a span of 9 bases. CDR1 and CDR2 from the germline V gene are SGHVS and FNYEAQ. This CDR3 region has 14 residues. As DNA, the CDR3 is TGTGCCAGCAGCCCATTGGGCGGGGCCAACGTCCTGACTTTC. It is translated as CASSPLGGANVLTF.

In this sample, this clone turned up once. An end of the junction does not agree with germline; a read error may underlie this. The V gene is TRBV12-5, the J gene TRBJ2-2; possibly TRBD2 for D (5 bases). Germline V gives CDR1 LGHNT, CDR2 FRNRAP. The length of the CDR3 is 12 residues. CDR3 loop: CASRCETGELFF. As DNA, the CDR3 is TGTGCTAGCCGTTGTGAGACCGGGGAGTTGTTTTTT.

Comment on this clone: The sample holds other DNA sequences that translate to the same CDR3. This chain links TRBV12-3 or TRBV12-4 with TRBJ1-1; no definite D call. V lost 3 bases to trimming and J lost 2 bases, with 7 bases between them. CDR3 size: 13 residues. CDR3 sequence: CASSFGSNTEAFF. CDR3 DNA: TGTGCCAGCAGTTTTGGTAGCAACACTGAAGCTTTCTTT.

The chain uses TRBV6-5 and TRBJ1-5; D is uncertain. V was shortened by 7 bases and J by 2 bases, with 15 bases between the two germline ends. Germline V gene lookup returns CDR1 MNHEY and CDR2 SVGAGI. The CDR3 sequence is 15 residues long. The CDR3: CASKQTFSGNQPQHF. As DNA, the CDR3 is TGTGCCAGCAAGCAGACGTTTAGTGGCAATCAGCCCCAGCATTTT.

This chain joins TRBV10-3 and TRBJ1-1, with no clear D. The germline V gene encodes CDR1 ENHRY and CDR2 SYGVKD. CDR3 length: 13 amino acids. V dropped 2 bases and J dropped 1 base, with 5 bases sitting between them. CDR3 DNA sequence: TGTGCCATCAGTGAGGGGCAGAACACTGAAGCTTTCTTT. This codes for CAISEGQNTEAFF.

V is TRBV14 and J is TRBJ1-1, with no clear D. From germline, CDR1 is SGHDN and CDR2 FVKESK. The length of the CDR3 is 13 residues. Trimming cost V 2 bases and J 5 bases, with 9 bases left between them. The CDR3 DNA reads TGTGCCAGCAGCCAATCAAGCAGAACTGAAGCTTTCTTT. This codes for CASSQSSRTEAFF.

V and J are TRBV3-1 (or the pseudogene TRBV3-2) and TRBJ2-1, with 8 positions matching TRBD1. The CDR3 extends over 15 amino acids. Per germline, CDR1 LGHDT and CDR2 YNNKEL (reference sequence). The ends lost 1 base at V and 6 bases at J; junction bases unmatched: 5. The CDR3 loop is CASSQGTGLRNEQFF. CDR3 nucleotide sequence: TGTGCCAGCAGCCAAGGGACAGGGTTACGCAATGAGCAGTTCTTC.

The chain is built from TRBV2 and TRBJ1-1; D is possibly TRBD1 (5 bases). Germline V gene sequence: CDR1 SNHLY, CDR2 FYNNEI. V lost 3 bases and J lost 2, with 13 bases in between. This CDR3 spans 15 amino acids. The DNA of the CDR3 is TGTGCCAGCAGTGAGAGGACACAGCGAAACACTGAAGCTTTCTTT. It codes for CASSERTQRNTEAFF.

The CDR3 region has the DNA TGTGCCACCAAGACAGAAAACTTCTATGGCTACACCTTC. This encodes CATKTENFYGYTF. The rearrangement uses TRBV2 and TRBJ1-2; the D gene is possibly TRBD1 (5 bases). The V and J ends lost 10 bases and 4 bases respectively, with 16 bases between them. The CDR3 runs 13 residues. The germline gives CDR1 SNHLY, CDR2 FYNNEI. The full variable domain, in which reference TRBV2 and TRBJ1-2 provide the parts outside the CDR3, is EPEVTQTPSHQVTQMGQEVILRCVPISNHLYFYWYRQILGQKVEFLVSFYNNEISEKSEIFDDQFSVERPDGSNFTLKIRSTKLEDSAMYFCATKTENFYGYTFGSGTRLTVV.

The chain couples TRBV18 to TRBJ1-1; D is ambiguous. CDR1 KGHSH and CDR2 LQKENI come from the germline V gene. The ends were cut back, 1 base at V and 3 bases at J, with 9 bases in the middle. CDR3 length: 14 residues. In nucleotides, the CDR3 is TGTGCCAGCTCACCACGGCAGGAGGACACTGAAGCTTTCTTT. Its translation is CASSPRQEDTEAFF.

This chain uses TRBV15 with TRBJ2-3, with a possible D match to TRBD2 (6 bases). Trimming pared 5 bases from V and 0 bases from J, leaving 6 bases between. Germline loops: CDR1 LNHNV, CDR2 YYDKDF (reference sequence). The CDR3 is 13 amino acids. The CDR3 coding sequence is TGTGCCACCAGCGGGACTAGCACAGATACGCAGTATTTT. It is translated as CATSGTSTDTQYF.

This chain uses TRBV7-3 with TRBJ2-7; D ambiguous. V lost 2 bases and J 4 bases, leaving 9 bases between the germline ends. This CDR3 has 13 residues. Germline V gene sequence: CDR1 SGHTA, CDR2 FQGTGA. CDR3 sequence: CASSLARGYEQYF. The DNA for the CDR3 is TGTGCCAGCAGCTTAGCGAGAGGTTACGAGCAGTACTTC.

The CDR3 reads CASSQGAQQFF. In nucleotides, the CDR3 is TGTGCCAGCAGCCAGGGGGCCCAGCAGTTCTTC. The chain couples TRBV14 to TRBJ2-1; D perhaps matches TRBD1 (6 bases). This CDR3 region has 11 residues. The V gene's germline CDR1 is SGHDN and CDR2 FVKESK. V was clipped by 3 bases and J by 11 bases, with 8 bases between them.

This chain joins TRBV10-3 and TRBJ2-1, with TRBD1 matching over 9 bases. Germline loops: CDR1 ENHRY, CDR2 SYGVKD. V gave up 4 bases and J gave up 6 bases; unmatched junction bases: 7. The CDR3 is made up of 15 amino acids. The CDR3 DNA reads as TGTGCCATCAGTGGCTGGGACAGGGAGGCCAATGAGCAGTTCTTC. This gives the protein CAISGWDREANEQFF.

J is TRBJ2-1 and V is TRBV28, with D unresolved. V shed 6 bases and J shed 5 bases, with 14 bases lying between them. Germline values: CDR1 MDHEN, CDR2 SYDVKM. The CDR3 covers 14 residues. The CDR3 nucleotides are TGTGCCAGCAGCACCCGGCTAACTAACAATGAGCAGTTCTTC. This translates into CASSTRLTNNEQFF.

V usage is TRBV10-3 and J usage is TRBJ2-2, with a tentative D call TRBD1 (5 bases). The CDR3 extends over 14 amino acids. V lost 4 bases and J lost 3, with 9 bases in between. Germline CDR1 is ENHRY and CDR2 is SYGVKD. The DNA of the CDR3 is TGTGCCATCAGTGGGGGCTCAGACACCGGGGAGCTGTTTTTT. Protein product: CAISGGSDTGELFF.

The V call is TRBV7-8, the J call TRBJ2-7; 9 bases match TRBD1. The CDR3 contains 18 residues. Per the germline V gene, CDR1 is SGHVS and CDR2 is FQNEAQ. V was pared by 1 base and J by 3 bases, with 13 bases of the junction left unmatched. The CDR3 region has the DNA TGTGCCAGCAGCTTAGTGTGGGGACAGGGACTCGGGTTCTACGAGCAGTACTTC. It translates to CASSLVWGQGLGFYEQYF.

V and J are TRBV10-3 and TRBJ2-1; possible D gene TRBD2, 5 bases. Germline CDR1 ENHRY, CDR2 SYGVKD. V was trimmed by 6 bases and J by 0 bases, leaving 6 bases between them. The CDR3 spans 13 residues. CDR3 coding DNA: TGTGCCATCAGGGAGGACTCCTACAATGAGCAGTTCTTC. It specifies CAIREDSYNEQFF.

J is TRBJ2-6 and V is TRBV7-8; 9 positions agree with TRBD1. CDR3 length: 12 amino acids. CDR1 SGHVS and CDR2 FQNEAQ come from the germline V gene. Trimming at V came to 5 bases and at J to 12 bases, leaving 2 bases not matched to a gene. The CDR3 reads CASSPDRGVLTF. The CDR3 nucleotides read TGTGCCAGCAGCCCGGACAGGGGCGTCCTGACTTTC.

This chain connects TRBV2 to TRBJ2-5; 8 nucleotides line up with TRBD1. Per germline, CDR1 SNHLY and CDR2 FYNNEI. After removal of 8 bases from V and 7 bases from J, the junction contained 9 bases not matched to a gene. CDR3 size: 13 residues. The CDR3 loop is CASQGQGPRTQYF. The CDR3 DNA reads as TGTGCCAGCCAAGGACAGGGCCCCAGGACCCAGTACTTC.